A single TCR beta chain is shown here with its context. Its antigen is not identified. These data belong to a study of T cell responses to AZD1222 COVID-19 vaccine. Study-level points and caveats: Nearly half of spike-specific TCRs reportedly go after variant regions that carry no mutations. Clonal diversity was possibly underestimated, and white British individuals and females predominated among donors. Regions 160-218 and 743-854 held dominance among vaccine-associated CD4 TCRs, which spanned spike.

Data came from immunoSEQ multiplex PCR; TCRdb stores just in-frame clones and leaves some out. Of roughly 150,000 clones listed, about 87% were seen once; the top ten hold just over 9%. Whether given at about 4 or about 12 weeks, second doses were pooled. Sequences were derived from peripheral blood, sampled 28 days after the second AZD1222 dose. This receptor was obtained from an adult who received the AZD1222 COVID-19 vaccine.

CDR3 amino acids: CASSQLEGQFNQPQHF. The CDR3 DNA follows: TGTGCCAGCAGCCAGCTGGAGGGACAGTTCAATCAGCCCCAGCATTTT. J is TRBJ1-5 and V is TRBV6-2 or TRBV6-3; the match to TRBD1 covers 7 bases. Germline CDR1 MNHEY, CDR2 SVGEGT. V was clipped by 6 bases and J by 3 bases; unmatched bases: 11. The CDR3 totals 16 residues.